A single sample gave rise to the 20 T cell receptor beta chains below, sequenced in a study of cytomegalovirus exposure and HLA in healthy donors. The PCR made use of 60 Vbeta and 13 Jbeta primers. The method was immunoSEQ multiplex PCR; TCRdb's version includes in-frame clones alone and lacks a portion of them. Of roughly 110,000 clones listed, roughly 80% are singletons. Material: PBMCs. The receptor set was obtained from a female donor in good health and CMV-seronegative.

In DNA, the CDR3 is TGTGCCAGCAGTTACAAACCTTACGAGCAGTACTTC. Residues: CASSYKPYEQYF. The V call is TRBV2, the J call TRBJ2-7; D gene unclear. The germline V gene has CDR1 SNHLY and CDR2 FYNNEI. There are 12 residues in the CDR3. V was cut by 5 bases and J by 4 bases, with 9 bases left in between.

This chain uses TRBV5-8 with TRBJ1-3; D call uncertain. The CDR3 runs to 11 residues. Germline assignment: CDR1 SGHTS and CDR2 YDEGEE. The germline V and J ends were trimmed by 4 bases and 4 bases, with 3 bases remaining between them. The CDR3 DNA sequence: TGTGCCAGCAGCCAGGGAAACACCATATATTTT. The encoded protein is CASSQGNTIYF. Full variable domain (rest looked up from reference TRBV5-8 and TRBJ1-3): EAGVTQSPTHLIKTRGQQATLRCSPISGHTSVYWYQQALGLGLQFLLWYDEGEERNRGNFPPRFSGRQFPNYSSELNVNALELEDSALYLCASSQGNTIYFGEGSWLTVV.

The chain has TRBV30 and TRBJ1-6; D may be TRBD1 (6 bases). The length of the CDR3 is 17 residues. With 2 bases removed from V and 0 bases from J, the gap between germline ends came to 14 bases. Germline CDR1 GTSNPN, CDR2 SVGIG (reference sequence). The DNA of the CDR3 is TGTGCCTGGAGTAGCAACAGGGTGAGCTCCTATAATTCACCCCTCCACTTT. It encodes CAWSSNRVSSYNSPLHF.

V and J are TRBV5-4 and TRBJ2-5; TRBD2 matches 8 bases. V shed 4 bases and J 6 bases; nucleotides not matched to a gene: 11. Germline assignment: CDR1 SGHNT and CDR2 YYREEE (reference sequence). CDR3 length equals 15 residues. The CDR3 DNA sequence: TGTGCCAGCAGCCTCACGGGCGGGGGGAAAAAGACCCAGTACTTC. Amino acid sequence: CASSLTGGGKKTQYF.

A single count supports this clone. The gene calls are TRBV27 and TRBJ2-6, with 7 bases aligning to TRBD1. J lost 8 bases, V lost 6 bases, and 7 bases had no gene match. Germline V lookup: CDR1 MNHEY, CDR2 SMNVEV (reference sequence). This CDR3 is 14 amino acids long. The CDR3 loop reads CASRPLQGTNVLTF. CDR3 bases: TGTGCCAGCAGACCGTTACAGGGGACCAACGTCCTGACTTTC.

This clone was seen a few times. The V gene is TRBV6-1, the J gene TRBJ2-3; the D is unclear. This CDR3 is built from 15 residues. The germline gives CDR1 MNHNS, CDR2 SASEGT. V was shortened by 8 bases and J by 0 bases, with 15 bases between the two germline ends. The CDR3: CASGISGSSTDTQYF. The CDR3, as DNA: TGTGCCAGCGGAATCTCAGGTTCTAGCACAGATACGCAGTATTTT.

CDR3: CAISQGGPDEQYF. CDR3 DNA sequence: TGTGCCATCAGTCAAGGGGGCCCCGACGAGCAGTACTTC. V and J are TRBV10-3 and TRBJ2-7; 7 nucleotides agree with TRBD1. Germline V gene lookup returns CDR1 ENHRY and CDR2 SYGVKD. With 5 bases clipped from V and 5 bases from J, the junction kept 6 bases outside the gene matches. This CDR3 contains 13 residues.

The rearrangement links TRBV5-6 to TRBJ2-1, with 13 bases fitting TRBD2. The CDR3 is 17 amino acids. The V segment lost 0 bases and the J segment 6 bases; nucleotides outside the gene matches: 6. Germline CDR1 is SGHDT and CDR2 is YYEEEE. The CDR3 spells CASSLVGGLAGTNEQFF. The CDR3 DNA is TGTGCCAGCAGCTTGGTCGGGGGACTAGCGGGGACCAATGAGCAGTTCTTC.

J is TRBJ2-5 and V is TRBV4-2; 9 nucleotides line up with TRBD2. Germline V gives CDR1 LGHNA, CDR2 YNFKEQ. This CDR3 has 17 amino acids. J was trimmed by 2 bases and V by 4 bases; bases with no gene match: 11. CDR3: CASSRGGVAGQQETQYF. CDR3 sequence (DNA): TGTGCCAGCAGCCGCGGGGGGGTAGCGGGCCAACAAGAGACCCAGTACTTC.

The gene calls are TRBV6-1 and TRBJ2-3; TRBD1 might be the D (6 bases). With 6 bases removed from V and 2 bases from J, the gap between germline ends came to 12 bases. Germline CDR1 is MNHNS and CDR2 is SASEGT. The CDR3 has 14 residues. Here the CDR3 reads CASRKGGHTDTQYF. Here the CDR3 DNA reads TGTGCCAGCAGAAAAGGGGGTCACACAGATACGCAGTATTTT.

The V and J genes are TRBV18 and TRBJ1-5, with TRBD1 identical over 8 bases. The CDR3 spans 16 residues. With V trimmed by 2 bases and J by 5 bases, 8 bases remained unmatched. The germline gives CDR1 KGHSH, CDR2 LQKENI. Here the CDR3 DNA reads TGTGCCAGCTCACCAAGTGGCAGGGGGCGAGATCAGCCCCAGCATTTT. Translation gives CASSPSGRGRDQPQHF.

The chain uses TRBV10-3 and TRBJ2-5; possibly TRBD2 for D (6 bases). CDR1 and CDR2 from the germline V gene are ENHRY and SYGVKD. The CDR3 is 13 residues long. V gave up 10 bases and J gave up 5 bases, with 17 bases separating them. CDR3 residues: CATAEGMVETQYF. CDR3 nucleotides: TGTGCCACGGCGGAGGGGATGGTGGAGACCCAGTACTTC.

The chain is built from TRBV5-1 and TRBJ2-7, with 7 bases fitting TRBD1. The junction had 7 bases not matched to a gene; V was cut back by 3 bases and J by 1 base. The CDR3 contains 15 residues. Germline values: CDR1 SGHRS, CDR2 YFSETQ. The DNA for the CDR3 is TGCGCCAGCAGCTCTACAGGGGTCACATCCTACGAGCAGTACTTC. It yields the protein CASSSTGVTSYEQYF.

V is TRBV19 and J is TRBJ1-1, with D maybe TRBD1 (5 bases). The CDR3 spans 15 residues. V dropped 3 bases and J dropped 4 bases, with 15 bases sitting between them. CDR1 and CDR2 from the germline V gene are LNHDA and SQIVND (reference sequence). The CDR3 DNA sequence: TGTGCCAGTAGTATGTGGCAGGGACTGGGCACTGAAGCTTTCTTT. Translating gives CASSMWQGLGTEAFF.

J is TRBJ1-3 and V is TRBV6-1, with TRBD1 identical over 7 bases. There are 13 residues in the CDR3. Trimming removed 0 bases from V and 16 bases from J; junction bases left unmatched: 9. Looked up from germline, CDR1 is MNHNS and CDR2 is SASEGT. DNA of the CDR3: TGTGCCAGCAGTGAAGCGCTGCGGACAGGTGTTTATTTT. Translating it yields CASSEALRTGVYF.

The chain has TRBV4-1 and TRBJ2-2, with 7 bases fitting TRBD2. The CDR3 runs 16 residues. Per the germline V gene, CDR1 is MGHRA and CDR2 is YSYEKL. Trimming at V came to 2 bases and at J to 3 bases, leaving 6 bases not matched to a gene. CDR3 region: CASSQNHGGDTGELFF. CDR3 DNA: TGCGCCAGCAGCCAAAATCATGGGGGGGACACCGGGGAGCTGTTTTTT.

The rearrangement links TRBV7-9 to TRBJ2-1, with TRBD2 matching 10 bases. This CDR3 has 16 residues. J lost 0 bases, V lost 3 bases, and 2 bases had no gene match. Per germline, CDR1 SEHNR and CDR2 FQNEAQ (reference sequence). In DNA, the CDR3 is TGTGCCAGCAGCTTCTCTAGCGGGAGCTCCTACAATGAGCAGTTCTTC. Amino acids: CASSFSSGSSYNEQFF.

This clone is a singleton in its sample. The chain links TRBV5-1 to TRBJ1-2; possibly TRBD1 for D (6 bases). Germline V gives CDR1 SGHRS, CDR2 YFSETQ. This CDR3 is built from 13 residues. V lost 4 bases and J 8 bases, leaving 15 bases between the germline ends. CDR3: CASSGNRVVGYTF. In DNA form, the CDR3 reads TGCGCCAGCAGCGGGAACAGGGTCGTCGGCTACACCTTC.

The chain recombines TRBV15 with TRBJ2-7; maybe TRBD2 (5 bases). Trimming pared 1 base from V and 3 bases from J, leaving 7 bases between. The germline gives CDR1 LNHNV, CDR2 YYDKDF (reference sequence). CDR3 length: 13 amino acids. CDR3 protein: CATSRGSGYEQYF. In DNA form, the CDR3 reads TGTGCCACCAGCAGAGGCAGCGGCTACGAGCAGTACTTC.

The chain has TRBV7-6 and TRBJ2-5, with D uncertain. CDR3 length: 15 amino acids. CDR1 and CDR2 (germline): SGHVS, FNYEAQ. Trimming stripped 0 bases from V and 5 bases from J, with 13 bases between. The CDR3 nucleotides read TGTGCCAGCAGCTTAGCCCCCAGCGTCTTGGAGACCCAGTACTTC. Protein: CASSLAPSVLETQYF.